The 17 T cell receptor beta chains below come from one sample, sequenced in a study of blood T cells in healthy people across ages. Sample-barcoded 5' priming and a J-beta primer mix drove a second PCR of 7 to 11 cycles. One entry per CDR3 protein results from TCRdb running MiXCR on the 5' RACE reads. The table records 850,000 to 1,300,000 distinct CDR3 sequences, around 45% of them present only once. Sequencing input: blood. These receptors came from a woman aged 60-70 years in good health.

In DNA, the CDR3 is TGTGCCAGCAGCAAACGCCGAGGGGTGTCTAGCAATCAGCCCCAGCATTTT. Translating it yields CASSKRRGVSSNQPQHF. V and J are TRBV21-1 and TRBJ1-5; TRBD1, the D gene given by the table, was not confirmed from the DNA. TRBV21-1 is a pseudogene locus. The CDR3 spans 17 residues.

There are many counts of this clonotype. This rearrangement joins TRBV29-1 to TRBJ2-5; D remains unclear. Germline CDR1 is SQVTM and CDR2 is ANQGSEA. The length of the CDR3 is 12 residues. V dropped 4 bases and J dropped 2 bases, with 8 bases sitting between them. The CDR3 is CSVGRLQETQYF. As DNA, the CDR3 is TGCAGCGTTGGACGTTTACAAGAGACCCAGTACTTC.

The chain combines TRBV29-1 with TRBJ1-2; TRBD1 might be the D (6 bases). The CDR3 has 17 amino acids. The germline V gene has CDR1 SQVTM and CDR2 ANQGSEA. The V and J ends lost 6 bases and 0 bases respectively, with 23 bases between them. This CDR3 reads CSVGRGALLQANYGYTF. The CDR3 DNA reads TGCAGCGTCGGACGGGGGGCTCTCCTTCAGGCTAACTATGGCTACACCTTC. The complete variable domain, with remaining parts taken from reference TRBV29-1 and TRBJ1-2, reads SAVISQKPSRDICQRGTSLTIQCQVDSQVTMMFWYRQQPGQSLTLIATANQGSEATYESGFVIDKFPISRPNLTFSTLTVSNMSPEDSSIYLCSVGRGALLQANYGYTFGSGTRLTVV.

The V and J genes are TRBV3-1 and TRBJ2-1; 10 bases are a match to TRBD2. Trimming removed 4 bases from V and 5 bases from J; junction bases left unmatched: 11. The CDR3 loop spans 17 amino acids. Germline CDR1 is LGHDT and CDR2 is YNNKEL (reference sequence). This CDR3 reads CASSLQRGLALDNEQFF. The CDR3 DNA follows: TGTGCCAGCAGCCTACAGCGGGGACTAGCGCTAGACAATGAGCAGTTCTTC.

With regard to this clonotype: A read error may account for a junction end that differs from germline. This chain connects TRBV20-1 to TRBJ2-1, with D perhaps matching TRBD2 (6 bases). Germline CDR1 is DFQATT and CDR2 is SNEGSKA (reference sequence). CDR3 length: 13 amino acids. CDR3 residues: CSARGLEYSEQFF. The DNA of the CDR3 is TGCAGTGCTAGAGGACTAGAGTACAGTGAGCAGTTCTTC.

CDR3 sequence reads: CASSYRRGAAQETQYF. The CDR3 DNA is TGTGCCAGCAGTTACCGCCGTGGGGCAGCGCAAGAGACCCAGTACTTC. The gene calls are TRBV6-5 and TRBJ2-5; weak D call: TRBD1 (5 bases). Germline loops: CDR1 MNHEY, CDR2 SVGAGI. Trimming shortened V by 2 bases and J by 2 bases, and 15 bases separated the two germline ends. The CDR3 length is 16 residues.

The genes are TRBV20-1 and TRBJ2-5; 8 bases agree with TRBD1. With 4 bases clipped from V and 4 bases from J, the junction kept 8 bases outside the gene matches. The CDR3 is made up of 14 amino acids. The germline CDR1 and CDR2 sequences are DFQATT and SNEGSKA (reference sequence). The CDR3 coding sequence is TGCAGTGCTAAAGGACAGGGTTGGACAGAGACCCAGTACTTC. As protein: CSAKGQGWTETQYF.

The V and J genes are TRBV27 and TRBJ1-2, with 9 bases aligning to TRBD1. This CDR3 comprises 13 residues. J lost 8 bases, V lost 6 bases, and 7 bases had no gene match. Germline V gene sequence: CDR1 MNHEY, CDR2 SMNVEV (reference sequence). CDR3 nucleotide sequence: TGTGCCAGCAGACGCCGGGACAGGGAAGGCTACACCTTC. This sequence encodes CASRRRDREGYTF.

The chain uses TRBV6-2 or TRBV6-3 and TRBJ1-6, with TRBD1 as a possible D gene (6 bases). CDR3 size: 17 residues. Germline CDR1 is MNHEY and CDR2 is SVGEGT. V dropped 0 bases and J dropped 0 bases, with 9 bases sitting between them. DNA for the CDR3: TGTGCCAGCAGTTACTCGGACAGCAGCTCCTATAATTCACCCCTCCACTTT. This codes for CASSYSDSSSYNSPLHF.

In this sample, this clonotype turned up a few times. The chain carries TRBV28 and TRBJ1-5, with D hard to call. CDR3 length: 15 amino acids. CDR1 MDHEN and CDR2 SYDVKM come from the germline V gene. V lost 4 bases and J 5 bases, leaving 15 bases between the germline ends. CDR3 sequence: CASSSPEGWDQPQHF. CDR3 DNA sequence: TGTGCCAGCAGTTCCCCGGAGGGATGGGATCAGCCCCAGCATTTT.

This clonotype was picked up a small number of times. The chain recombines TRBV27 with TRBJ2-7, with D perhaps TRBD2 (6 bases). Trimming took off 8 bases at V and 2 bases at J, with 19 bases between the two ends. Germline V gene sequence: CDR1 MNHEY, CDR2 SMNVEV (reference sequence). CDR3 length: 15 amino acids. The chain's CDR3 is CASWEASEIPYEQYF. CDR3 sequence (DNA): TGTGCCAGCTGGGAGGCAAGCGAGATCCCCTACGAGCAGTACTTC.

The chain joins TRBV4-1 to TRBJ2-7; 7 bases fit TRBD2. The junction had 7 bases not matched to a gene; V was cut back by 1 base and J by 1 base. CDR1 MGHRA and CDR2 YSYEKL come from the germline V gene. CDR3 length: 16 amino acids. The CDR3 region has the DNA TGCGCCAGCAGCCAAGGGGTGGCGGGAGAATCCTACGAGCAGTACTTC. Protein product: CASSQGVAGESYEQYF.

This clonotype appeared a few times. V usage is TRBV28 and J usage is TRBJ2-5, with TRBD2 as a possible D gene (5 bases). The germline V gene has CDR1 MDHEN and CDR2 SYDVKM. The CDR3 is 15 amino acids. V lost 2 bases and J lost 0, with 10 bases in between. CDR3 DNA: TGTGCCAGCAGTTTAGGAGGTCTTTACCAAGAGACCCAGTACTTC. It yields the protein CASSLGGLYQETQYF.

This chain uses TRBV3-1 with TRBJ1-2; D is uncertain. Germline V lookup: CDR1 LGHDT, CDR2 YNNKEL (reference sequence). V lost 3 bases and J lost 4, with 24 bases in between. The CDR3 totals 18 residues. Here the CDR3 reads CASSQQNPGFSASYGYTF. CDR3 coding DNA: TGTGCCAGCAGCCAGCAAAATCCCGGTTTTTCCGCCTCCTATGGCTACACCTTC.

This sequence joins TRBV18 and TRBJ2-2; possibly TRBD1 or TRBD2 for D (5 bases each). From germline, CDR1 is KGHSH and CDR2 LQKENI. With 0 bases removed from V and 2 bases from J, the gap between germline ends came to 10 bases. The CDR3 runs to 16 residues. The CDR3 nucleotides are TGTGCCAGCTCACCACCCCCGGGACCCAACACCGGGGAGCTGTTTTTT. This encodes CASSPPPGPNTGELFF.

The chain employs TRBV7-9 and TRBJ1-4, with 8 bases lining up with TRBD1. Germline V gene lookup returns CDR1 SEHNR and CDR2 FQNEAQ (reference sequence). CDR3 length: 15 amino acids. Trimming cost V 4 bases and J 7 bases; bases outside gene matches: 8. CDR3: CASSSGDRSFEKLFF. The DNA for the CDR3 is TGTGCCAGCAGCTCGGGGGACAGGAGTTTTGAAAAACTGTTTTTT.

V is TRBV7-6 and J is TRBJ2-1; 12 nucleotides agree with TRBD2. CDR1 is SGHVS and CDR2 is FNYEAQ in the germline V gene. V lost 3 bases to trimming and J lost 6 bases; unmatched junction nucleotides: 3. This CDR3 comprises 15 residues. CDR3: CASSFRTSGINEQFF. As DNA, the CDR3 is TGTGCCAGCAGCTTTCGGACTAGCGGGATCAATGAGCAGTTCTTC. The entire variable domain, with the rest obtained from reference TRBV7-6 and TRBJ2-1, is as follows: GAGVSQSPRYKVTKRGQDVALRCDPISGHVSLYWYRQALGQGPEFLTYFNYEAQQDKSGLPNDRFSAERPEGSISTLTIQRTEQRDSAMYRCASSFRTSGINEQFFGPGTRLTVL.